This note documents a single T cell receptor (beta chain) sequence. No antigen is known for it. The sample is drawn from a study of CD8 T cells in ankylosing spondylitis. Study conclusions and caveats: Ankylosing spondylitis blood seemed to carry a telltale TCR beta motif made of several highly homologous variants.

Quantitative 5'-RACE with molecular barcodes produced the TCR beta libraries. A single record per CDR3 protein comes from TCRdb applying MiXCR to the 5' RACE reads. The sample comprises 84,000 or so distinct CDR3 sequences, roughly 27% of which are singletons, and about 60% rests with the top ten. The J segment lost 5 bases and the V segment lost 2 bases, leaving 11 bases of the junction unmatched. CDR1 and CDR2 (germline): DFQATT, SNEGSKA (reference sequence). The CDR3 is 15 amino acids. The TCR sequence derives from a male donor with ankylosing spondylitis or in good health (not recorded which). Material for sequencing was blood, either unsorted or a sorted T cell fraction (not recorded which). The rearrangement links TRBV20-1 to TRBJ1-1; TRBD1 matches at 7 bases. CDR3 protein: CSARRGPGGGTEAFF. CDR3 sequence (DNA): TGCAGTGCTAGAAGGGGGCCCGGGGGCGGAACTGAAGCTTTCTTT.